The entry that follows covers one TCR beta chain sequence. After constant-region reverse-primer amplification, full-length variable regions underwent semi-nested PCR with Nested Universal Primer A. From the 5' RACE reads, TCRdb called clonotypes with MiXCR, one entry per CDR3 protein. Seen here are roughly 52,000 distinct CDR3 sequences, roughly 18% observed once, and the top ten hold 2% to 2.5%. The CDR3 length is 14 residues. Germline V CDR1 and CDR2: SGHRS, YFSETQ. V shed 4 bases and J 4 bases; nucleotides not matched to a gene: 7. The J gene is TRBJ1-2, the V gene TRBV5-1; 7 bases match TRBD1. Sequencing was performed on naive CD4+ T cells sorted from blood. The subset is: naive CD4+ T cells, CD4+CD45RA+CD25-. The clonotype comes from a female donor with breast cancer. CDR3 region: CASSRDSSIYGYTF. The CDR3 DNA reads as TGCGCCAGCAGCCGGGACAGTTCGATCTATGGCTACACCTTC.